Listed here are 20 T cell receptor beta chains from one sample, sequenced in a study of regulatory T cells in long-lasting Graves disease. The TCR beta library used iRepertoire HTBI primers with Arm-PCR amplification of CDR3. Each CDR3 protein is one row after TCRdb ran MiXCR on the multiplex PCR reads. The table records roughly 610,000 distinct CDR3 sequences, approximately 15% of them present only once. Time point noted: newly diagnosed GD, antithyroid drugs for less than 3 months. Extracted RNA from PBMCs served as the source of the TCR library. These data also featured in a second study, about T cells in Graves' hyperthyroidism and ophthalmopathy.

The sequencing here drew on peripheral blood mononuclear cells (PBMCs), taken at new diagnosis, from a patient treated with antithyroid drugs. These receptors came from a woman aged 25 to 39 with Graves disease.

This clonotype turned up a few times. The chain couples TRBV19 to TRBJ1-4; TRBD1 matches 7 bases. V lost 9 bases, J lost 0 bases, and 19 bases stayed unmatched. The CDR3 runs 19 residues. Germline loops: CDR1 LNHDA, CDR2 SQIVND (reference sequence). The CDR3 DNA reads TGTGCCAGCCAGAAGACGATCCACCGGGACAGTCCAACTAATGAAAAACTGTTTTTT. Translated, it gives CASQKTIHRDSPTNEKLFF.

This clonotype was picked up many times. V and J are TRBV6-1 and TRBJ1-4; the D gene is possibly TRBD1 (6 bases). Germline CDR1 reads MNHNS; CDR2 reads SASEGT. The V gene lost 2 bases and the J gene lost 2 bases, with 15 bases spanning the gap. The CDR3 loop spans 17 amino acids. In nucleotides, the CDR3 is TGTGCCAGCAGTGAATTTAAGGAGGGACATACTAATGAAAAACTGTTTTTT. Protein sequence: CASSEFKEGHTNEKLFF.

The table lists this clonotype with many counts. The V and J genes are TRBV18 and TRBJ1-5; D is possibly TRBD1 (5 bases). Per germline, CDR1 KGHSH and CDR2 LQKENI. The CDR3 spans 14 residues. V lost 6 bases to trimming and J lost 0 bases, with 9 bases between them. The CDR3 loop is CASSHDSSNQPQHF. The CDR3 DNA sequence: TGTGCCAGCTCGCACGACAGTAGCAATCAGCCCCAGCATTTT.

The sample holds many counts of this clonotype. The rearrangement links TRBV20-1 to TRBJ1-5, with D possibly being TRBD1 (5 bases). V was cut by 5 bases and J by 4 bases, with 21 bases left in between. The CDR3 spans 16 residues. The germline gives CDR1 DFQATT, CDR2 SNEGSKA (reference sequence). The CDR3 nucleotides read TGCAGTGCTGTTGACAGTGTGAAACTTAGTAATCAGCCCCAGCATTTT. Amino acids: CSAVDSVKLSNQPQHF.

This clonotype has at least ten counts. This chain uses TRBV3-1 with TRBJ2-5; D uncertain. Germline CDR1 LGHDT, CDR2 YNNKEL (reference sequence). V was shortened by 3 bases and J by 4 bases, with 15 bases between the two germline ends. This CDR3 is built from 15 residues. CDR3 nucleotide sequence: TGTGCCAGCAGCCAGAGAGGAAACTACGGAGAGACCCAGTACTTC. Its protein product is CASSQRGNYGETQYF.

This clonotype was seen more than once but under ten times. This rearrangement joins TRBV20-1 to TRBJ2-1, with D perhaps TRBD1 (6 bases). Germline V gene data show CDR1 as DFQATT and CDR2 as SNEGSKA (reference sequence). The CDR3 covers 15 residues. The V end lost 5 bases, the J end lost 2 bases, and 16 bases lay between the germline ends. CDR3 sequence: CSAPVRGDTYNEQFF. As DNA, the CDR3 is TGCAGTGCTCCGGTTCGTGGGGACACCTACAATGAGCAGTTCTTC.

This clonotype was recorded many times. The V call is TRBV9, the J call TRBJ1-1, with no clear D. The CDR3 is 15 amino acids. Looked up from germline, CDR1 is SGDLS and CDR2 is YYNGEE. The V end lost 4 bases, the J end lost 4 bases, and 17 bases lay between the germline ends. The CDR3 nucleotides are TGTGCCAGCAGCCCCGGGCCGGGCGGAGGCACTGAAGCTTTCTTT. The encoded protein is CASSPGPGGGTEAFF.

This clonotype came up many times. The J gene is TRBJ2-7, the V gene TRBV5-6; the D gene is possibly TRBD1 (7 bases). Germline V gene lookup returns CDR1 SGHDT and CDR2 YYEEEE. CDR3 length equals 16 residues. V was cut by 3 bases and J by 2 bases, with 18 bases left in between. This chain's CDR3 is CASSWRGREWTYEQYF. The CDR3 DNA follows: TGTGCCAGCAGCTGGAGGGGGCGGGAATGGACCTACGAGCAGTACTTC. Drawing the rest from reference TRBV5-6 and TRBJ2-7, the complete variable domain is DAGVTQSPTHLIKTRGQQVTLRCSPKSGHDTVSWYQQALGQGPQFIFQYYEEEERQRGNFPDRFSGHQFPNYSSELNVNALLLGDSALYLCASSWRGREWTYEQYFGPGTRLTVT.

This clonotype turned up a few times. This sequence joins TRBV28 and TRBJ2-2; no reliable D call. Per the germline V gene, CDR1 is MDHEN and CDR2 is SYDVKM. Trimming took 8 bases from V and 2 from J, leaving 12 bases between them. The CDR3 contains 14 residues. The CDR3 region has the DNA TGTGCCAGCCTGGACGAAAGCAACACCGGGGAGCTGTTTTTT. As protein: CASLDESNTGELFF.

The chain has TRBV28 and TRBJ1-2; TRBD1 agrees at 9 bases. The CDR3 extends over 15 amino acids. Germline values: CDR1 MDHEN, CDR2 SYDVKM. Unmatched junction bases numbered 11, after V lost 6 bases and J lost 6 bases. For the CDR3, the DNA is TGTGCCAGCAGGAAGAGGGACAGGGTATTTGATGGCTACACCTTC. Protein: CASRKRDRVFDGYTF.

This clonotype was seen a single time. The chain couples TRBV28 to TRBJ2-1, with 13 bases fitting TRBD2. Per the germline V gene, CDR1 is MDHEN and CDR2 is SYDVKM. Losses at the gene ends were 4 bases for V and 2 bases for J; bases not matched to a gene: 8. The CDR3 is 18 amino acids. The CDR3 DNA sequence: TGTGCCAGCAGTTCCGCATTCGGACTAGCGGGGGCCTACAATGAGCAGTTCTTC. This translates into CASSSAFGLAGAYNEQFF.

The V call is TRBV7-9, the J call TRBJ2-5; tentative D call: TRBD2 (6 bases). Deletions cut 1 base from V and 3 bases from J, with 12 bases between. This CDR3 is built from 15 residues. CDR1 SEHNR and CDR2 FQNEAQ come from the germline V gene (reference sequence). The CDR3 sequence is CASSLDPGEEETQYF. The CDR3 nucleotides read TGTGCCAGCAGCTTAGATCCGGGGGAGGAAGAGACCCAGTACTTC.

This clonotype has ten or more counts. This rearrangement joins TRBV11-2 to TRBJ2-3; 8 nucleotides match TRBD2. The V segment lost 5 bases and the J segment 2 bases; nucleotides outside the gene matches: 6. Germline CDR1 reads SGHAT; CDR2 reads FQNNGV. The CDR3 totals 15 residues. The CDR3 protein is CASSGLGLVTDTQYF. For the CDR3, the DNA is TGTGCCAGCAGCGGGCTGGGACTAGTCACAGATACGCAGTATTTT.

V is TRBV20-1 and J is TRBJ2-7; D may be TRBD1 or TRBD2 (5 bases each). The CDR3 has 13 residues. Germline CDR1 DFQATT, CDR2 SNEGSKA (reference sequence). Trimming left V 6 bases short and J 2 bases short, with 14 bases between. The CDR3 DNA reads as TGCAGTGCAATGGGGGTGGGCCCCTACGAGCAGTACTTC. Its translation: CSAMGVGPYEQYF.

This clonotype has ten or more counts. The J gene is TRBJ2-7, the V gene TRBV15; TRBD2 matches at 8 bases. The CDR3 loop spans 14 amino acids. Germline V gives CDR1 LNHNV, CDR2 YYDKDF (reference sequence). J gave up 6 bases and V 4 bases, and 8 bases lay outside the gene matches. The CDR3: CATSIVSGRGEQYF. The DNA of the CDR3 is TGTGCCACCAGCATAGTGTCCGGGAGGGGCGAGCAGTACTTC.

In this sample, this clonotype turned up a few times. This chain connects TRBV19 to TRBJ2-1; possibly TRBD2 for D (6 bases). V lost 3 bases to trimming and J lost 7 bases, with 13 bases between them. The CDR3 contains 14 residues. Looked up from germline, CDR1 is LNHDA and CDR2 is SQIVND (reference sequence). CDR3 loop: CASSIERVGNEQFF. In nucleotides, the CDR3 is TGTGCCAGTAGTATCGAGCGGGTTGGTAATGAGCAGTTCTTC.

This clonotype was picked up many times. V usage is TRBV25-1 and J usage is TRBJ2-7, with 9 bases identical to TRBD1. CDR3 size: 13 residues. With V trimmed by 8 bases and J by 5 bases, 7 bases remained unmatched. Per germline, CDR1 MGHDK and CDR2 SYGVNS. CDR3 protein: CASLGTGSHEQYF. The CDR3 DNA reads TGTGCCAGCCTTGGGACAGGGAGTCACGAGCAGTACTTC.

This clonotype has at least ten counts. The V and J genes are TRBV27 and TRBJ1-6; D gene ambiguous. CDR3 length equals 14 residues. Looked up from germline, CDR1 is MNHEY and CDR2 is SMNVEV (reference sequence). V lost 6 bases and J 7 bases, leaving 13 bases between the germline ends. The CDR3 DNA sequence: TGTGCCAGCAGAGTAGGGCACAACAATTCACCCCTCCACTTT. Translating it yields CASRVGHNNSPLHF.

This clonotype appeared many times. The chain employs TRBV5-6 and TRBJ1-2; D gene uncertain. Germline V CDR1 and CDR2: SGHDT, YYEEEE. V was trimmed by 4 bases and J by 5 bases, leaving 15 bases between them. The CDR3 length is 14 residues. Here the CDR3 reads CASSPPSAAYGYTF. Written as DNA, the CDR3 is TGTGCCAGCAGCCCACCTTCGGCAGCTTATGGCTACACCTTC.

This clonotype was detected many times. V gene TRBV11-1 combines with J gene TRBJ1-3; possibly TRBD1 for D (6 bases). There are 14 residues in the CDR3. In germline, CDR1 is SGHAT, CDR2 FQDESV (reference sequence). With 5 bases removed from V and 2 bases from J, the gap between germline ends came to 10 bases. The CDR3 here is CASSAHRAGNTIYF. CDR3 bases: TGTGCCAGCAGCGCCCACAGGGCTGGAAACACCATATATTTT.